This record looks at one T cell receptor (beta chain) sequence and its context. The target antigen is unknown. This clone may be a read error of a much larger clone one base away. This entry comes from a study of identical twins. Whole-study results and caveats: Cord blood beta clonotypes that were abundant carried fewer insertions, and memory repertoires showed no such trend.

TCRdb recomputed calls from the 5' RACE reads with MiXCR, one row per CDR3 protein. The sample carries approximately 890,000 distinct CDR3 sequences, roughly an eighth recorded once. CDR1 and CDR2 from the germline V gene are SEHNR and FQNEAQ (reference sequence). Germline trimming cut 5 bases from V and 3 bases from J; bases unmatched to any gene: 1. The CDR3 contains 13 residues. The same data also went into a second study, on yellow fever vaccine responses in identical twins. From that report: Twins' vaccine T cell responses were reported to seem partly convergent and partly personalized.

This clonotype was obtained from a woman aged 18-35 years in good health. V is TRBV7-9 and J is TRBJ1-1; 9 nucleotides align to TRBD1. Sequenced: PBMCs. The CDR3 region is CASSGDRDTEAFF. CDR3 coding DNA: TGTGCCAGCAGCGGGGACAGGGACACTGAAGCTTTCTTT.